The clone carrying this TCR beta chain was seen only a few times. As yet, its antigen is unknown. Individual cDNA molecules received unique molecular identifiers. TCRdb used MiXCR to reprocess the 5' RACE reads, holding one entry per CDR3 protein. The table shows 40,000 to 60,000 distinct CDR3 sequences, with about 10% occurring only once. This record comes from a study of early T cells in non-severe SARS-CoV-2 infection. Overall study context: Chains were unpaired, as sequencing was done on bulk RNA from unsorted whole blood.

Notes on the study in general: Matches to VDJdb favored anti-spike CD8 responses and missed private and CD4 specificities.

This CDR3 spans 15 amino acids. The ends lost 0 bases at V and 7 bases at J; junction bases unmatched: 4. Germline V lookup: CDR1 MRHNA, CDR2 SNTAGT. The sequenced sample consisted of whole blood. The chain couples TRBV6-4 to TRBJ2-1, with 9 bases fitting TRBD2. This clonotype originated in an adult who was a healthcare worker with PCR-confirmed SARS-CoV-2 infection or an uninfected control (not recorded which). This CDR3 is CASSDSAGGPNEQFF. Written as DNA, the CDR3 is TGTGCCAGCAGTGACTCGGCGGGAGGGCCGAATGAGCAGTTCTTC.